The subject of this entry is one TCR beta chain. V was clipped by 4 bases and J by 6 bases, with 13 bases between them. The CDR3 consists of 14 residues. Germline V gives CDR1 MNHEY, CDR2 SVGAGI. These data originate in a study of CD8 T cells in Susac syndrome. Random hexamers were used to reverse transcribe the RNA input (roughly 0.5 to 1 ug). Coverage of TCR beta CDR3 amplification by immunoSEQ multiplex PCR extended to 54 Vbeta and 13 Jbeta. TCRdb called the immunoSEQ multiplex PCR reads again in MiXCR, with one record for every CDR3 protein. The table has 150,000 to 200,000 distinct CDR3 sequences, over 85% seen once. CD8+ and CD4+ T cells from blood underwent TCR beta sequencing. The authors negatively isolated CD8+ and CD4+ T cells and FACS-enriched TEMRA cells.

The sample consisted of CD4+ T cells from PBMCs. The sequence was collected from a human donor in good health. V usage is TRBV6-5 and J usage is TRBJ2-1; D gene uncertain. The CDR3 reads CASSSQRLRNEQFF. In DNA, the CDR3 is TGTGCCAGCAGTTCCCAACGACTCCGCAATGAGCAGTTCTTC.